This T cell receptor beta chain was documented in a study of blood T cell repertoires in COVID-19. V lost 3 bases to trimming and J lost 3 bases, with 4 bases between them. CDR3 length equals 12 residues. Sequenced by immunoSEQ multiplex PCR; TCRdb stores in-frame clones only, minus some. Of 65,000 to 80,000 clones in the sample, around nine tenths are singletons; the top ten hold around 2.8%. The TCR originated in a man in his 70s with active or convalescent COVID-19. Sequenced sample: peripheral blood. V is TRBV12-3 or TRBV12-4 and J is TRBJ2-3; D uncertain. The DNA of the CDR3 is TGTGCCAGCAGTTTTCGGACAGATACGCAGTATTTT. As protein: CASSFRTDTQYF.